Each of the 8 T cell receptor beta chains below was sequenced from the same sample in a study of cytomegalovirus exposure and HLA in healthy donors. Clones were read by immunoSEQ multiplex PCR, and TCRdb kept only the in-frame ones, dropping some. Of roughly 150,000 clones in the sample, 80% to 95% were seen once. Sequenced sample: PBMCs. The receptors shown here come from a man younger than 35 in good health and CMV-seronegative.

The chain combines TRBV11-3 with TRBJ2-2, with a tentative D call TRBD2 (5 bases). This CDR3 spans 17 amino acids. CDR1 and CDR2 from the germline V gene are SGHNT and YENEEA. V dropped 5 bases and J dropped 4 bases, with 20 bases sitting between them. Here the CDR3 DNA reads TGTGCCAGCAGCCCTCGTGACGGGAAAAGGAGCACCGGGGAGCTGTTTTTT. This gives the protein CASSPRDGKRSTGELFF.

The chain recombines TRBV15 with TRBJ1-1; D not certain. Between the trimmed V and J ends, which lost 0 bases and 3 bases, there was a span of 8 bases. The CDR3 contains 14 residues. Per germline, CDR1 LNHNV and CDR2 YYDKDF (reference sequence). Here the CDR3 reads CATSRDYRDTEAFF. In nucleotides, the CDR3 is TGTGCCACCAGCAGAGATTATCGGGACACTGAAGCTTTCTTT.

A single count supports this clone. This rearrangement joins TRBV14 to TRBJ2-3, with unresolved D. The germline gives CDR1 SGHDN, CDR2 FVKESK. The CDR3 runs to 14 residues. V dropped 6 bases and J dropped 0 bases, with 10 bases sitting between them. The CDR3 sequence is CASRMTSSTDTQYF. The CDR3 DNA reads TGTGCCAGCAGAATGACTTCTAGCACAGATACGCAGTATTTT.

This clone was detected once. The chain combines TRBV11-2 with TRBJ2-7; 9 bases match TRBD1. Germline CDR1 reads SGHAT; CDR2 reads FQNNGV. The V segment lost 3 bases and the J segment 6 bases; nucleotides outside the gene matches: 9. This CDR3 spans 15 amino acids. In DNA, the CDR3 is TGTGCCAGCAGCTTCGGGGGGACAGGGTTCCGCGAGCAGTACTTC. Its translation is CASSFGGTGFREQYF.

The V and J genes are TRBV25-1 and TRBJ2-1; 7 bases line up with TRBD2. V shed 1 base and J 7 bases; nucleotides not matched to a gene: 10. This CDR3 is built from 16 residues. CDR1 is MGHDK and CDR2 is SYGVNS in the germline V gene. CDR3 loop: CASSEWGSGGNNEQFF. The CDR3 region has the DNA TGTGCCAGCAGTGAATGGGGATCGGGAGGAAATAATGAGCAGTTCTTC.

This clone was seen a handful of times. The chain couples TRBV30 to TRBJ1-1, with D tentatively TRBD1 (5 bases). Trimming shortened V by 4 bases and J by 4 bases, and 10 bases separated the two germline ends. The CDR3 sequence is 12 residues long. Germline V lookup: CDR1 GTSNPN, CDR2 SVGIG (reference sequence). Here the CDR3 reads CAWNPRGTEAFF. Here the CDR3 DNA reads TGTGCCTGGAACCCAAGGGGCACTGAAGCTTTCTTT.

The CDR3 loop is CASSQGSTGVNEKLFF. The CDR3 DNA reads as TGCGCCAGCAGCCAAGGATCTACAGGGGTTAATGAAAAACTGTTTTTT. The rearrangement links TRBV4-3 to TRBJ1-4; 7 bases map to TRBD1. CDR1 and CDR2 from the germline V gene are LGHNA and YSLEER. The CDR3 length is 16 residues. The V gene end was trimmed by 1 base and the J gene end by 4 bases; junction bases not matched to a gene: 6.

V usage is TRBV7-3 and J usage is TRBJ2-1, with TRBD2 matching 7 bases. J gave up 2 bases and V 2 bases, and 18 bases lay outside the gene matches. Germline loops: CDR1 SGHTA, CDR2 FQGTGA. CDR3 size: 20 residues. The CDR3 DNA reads TGTGCCAGCAGCTTACAACCGTCAATCGCTCCCGGGACTACCTACAATGAGCAGTTCTTC. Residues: CASSLQPSIAPGTTYNEQFF.